This record concerns one T cell receptor (beta chain) sequence. It has no known antigen specificity. Per-nucleotide qualities are absent, and no much larger clonotype sits a single base away. This sample was sequenced with an Illumina HiSeq 1500. Using fastp trimming at Q25 and MiXCR clonotype assembly, TCRdb reanalyzed the public sequencing data and kept in-frame beta chains. A single entry per CDR3 protein holds the most common genes and DNA from its merged rows. This sample comprises roughly 310,000 distinct CDR3 sequences, about a sixth of them detected only once. The leading ten clones occupy 9.5% to 15% of the sample. Between the V and J ends, shortened by 0 bases and 7 bases respectively, the junction contains 14 bases. Its CDR3 holds 15 amino acids, cysteine through phenylalanine. Of the read, only the CDR3 DNA is kept; its 45 bases are in frame from base 1. The germline V gene (reference sequence) supplies CDR1 SGHNT and CDR2 YYREEE.

This record belongs to a study of T cell repertoires in cytomegalovirus infection (dated by TCRdb to about 2019). Background for the entire study: Because public TCR beta signatures pointed to carriage of CMV infection together with the matching HLA type, the HLA type of each donor mattered for the analysis. Findings and caveats that apply to the study as a whole: In both this cohort and an independent approximately 370-donor cohort, the cumulative frequency of public TCR beta family members distinguished carriers of CMV infection plus the relevant HLA type. The ex vivo response was dominated by HLA-C-restricted CMV-specific TCR beta clonotypes, and the single most frequent clonotype in two of eight donors was supplied by these HLA-C-restricted clonotypes.

The sequence is built from TRBV5-4 and TRBJ2-1; possibly the D gene is TRBD2, per 5 matching bases. The sequencing input was PBMCs. This sequence originates from a human donor in good health (CMV status not recorded). Some clones in this sample may be carry-over from other donors' samples. The nucleotides read TGTGCCAGCAGCTTGGACCAGAGGGTGGGGAATGAGCAGTTCTTC. It translates to CASSLDQRVGNEQFF.